A selection of T cell receptor beta chains follows, all from one sample in a study of T cells in Graves' hyperthyroidism and ophthalmopathy. MiXCR, run by TCRdb on the multiplex PCR reads, gives a single entry per CDR3 protein. The table has some 200,000 distinct CDR3 sequences, 15% to 20% seen once. Sequenced sample: blood. The receptors derive from a man aged 45-65 years with Graves' hyperthyroidism. Both conserved end residues are part of each CDR3. Each record gives: clone size, V gene, J gene, D gene, CDR3 DNA, CDR3 protein. A D gene is named only where the DNA matches it firmly. Expanded clones are given a class, and other clones once, few, many or no size at all.

size: -; V: TRBV7-9; J: TRBJ1-6; D: -; DNA: TGTGCCAGCAGCTTCAGACGCACAGGGAATTCACCCCTCCACTTT; CDR3: CASSFRRTGNSPLHF
size: many; V: TRBV2; J: TRBJ1-4; D: TRBD1; DNA: TGTGCCAGCAGTGCGGACAGGGGACTTGAAAAACTGTTTTTT; CDR3: CASSADRGLEKLFF
size: many; V: TRBV20-1; J: TRBJ2-1; D: TRBD2; DNA: TGCAGTGCTAGATCGGCGGGCGGGAGCTCCTACAATGAGCAGTTCTTC; CDR3: CSARSAGGSSYNEQFF
size: many; V: TRBV29-1; J: TRBJ2-5; D: TRBD1; DNA: TGCAGCGTTGATAAAGGGGGCGGTGGAGAGACCCAGTACTTC; CDR3: CSVDKGGGGETQYF
size: -; V: TRBV7-9; J: TRBJ2-5; D: TRBD1; DNA: TGTGCCAGCAGCAAGACAGGGGGCAGGTTGGAGACCCAGTACTTC; CDR3: CASSKTGGRLETQYF
size: many; V: TRBV12-3/TRBV12-4; J: TRBJ1-6; D: -; DNA: TGTGCCAGCAGAAGGACAGTCATTTATAATTCACCCCTCCACTTT; CDR3: CASRRTVIYNSPLHF
size: many; V: TRBV7-8; J: TRBJ2-7; D: TRBD2; DNA: TGTGCCAGCAGCTTCATATGGAGTCGGTTAGCGGGAGGTCCCTACGAGCAGTACTTC; CDR3: CASSFIWSRLAGGPYEQYF
size: -; V: TRBV4-1; J: TRBJ2-5; D: TRBD1; DNA: TGCGCCAGCAGCCAAGAGCGACAGGGGTCGGAGACCCAGTACTTC; CDR3: CASSQERQGSETQYF
size: many; V: TRBV5-1; J: TRBJ2-2; D: TRBD2; DNA: TGCGCCAGCAGCTTGGGGACTAGCGGGAATACCGGGGAGCTGTTTTTT; CDR3: CASSLGTSGNTGELFF
size: many; V: TRBV6-2/TRBV6-3; J: TRBJ2-2; D: TRBD2; DNA: TGTGCCAGCAGTTACGAGCGGGAGGGGATCGGGGAGCTGTTTTTT; CDR3: CASSYEREGIGELFF
size: -; V: TRBV18; J: TRBJ2-6; D: TRBD2; DNA: TGTGCCAGCTCACCGGTTCCACTAGCGGGAGCGTCTGGGGCCAACGTCCTGACTTTC; CDR3: CASSPVPLAGASGANVLTF
size: -; V: TRBV7-3; J: TRBJ2-2; D: -; DNA: TGTGCCAGCAGCGCCCAGCAGGGGTCGAGGGAGCTGTTTTTT; CDR3: CASSAQQGSRELFF
size: -; V: TRBV13; J: TRBJ2-6; D: -; DNA: TGTGCCAGCAGCTTGCGCGGGGCGGGCGTCCTGACTTTC; CDR3: CASSLRGAGVLTF
size: many; V: TRBV20-1; J: TRBJ2-1; D: TRBD2; DNA: TGCAGTGCTAGCACTGCTTTAGCGGGAGGCTACAATGAGCAGTTCTTC; CDR3: CSASTALAGGYNEQFF
size: many; V: TRBV11-2; J: TRBJ2-5; D: TRBD2; DNA: TGTGCCAGCAGCTTTTCTTCTAGCGGGAGGGCCGGAGAGACCCAGTACTTC; CDR3: CASSFSSSGRAGETQYF
size: -; V: TRBV19; J: TRBJ2-7; D: -; DNA: TGTGCCAGTAGTATAGGTCCAGCCGGATACGAGCAGTACTTC; CDR3: CASSIGPAGYEQYF
size: many; V: TRBV20-1; J: TRBJ1-4; D: -; DNA: TGCAGTGCTAGTGGCGACAGTGGTGAGGCTTATGAAAAACTGTTTTTT; CDR3: CSASGDSGEAYEKLFF
size: many; V: TRBV7-8; J: TRBJ2-1; D: -; DNA: TGTGCCAGCAGCTTAGATATGAGATCCTACAATGAGCAGTTCTTC; CDR3: CASSLDMRSYNEQFF
size: many; V: TRBV11-2; J: TRBJ2-6; D: TRBD1; DNA: TGTGCCAGCAGCCCTCCTGGAACAGGGGCGCGGGGGGCCAACGTCCTGACTTTC; CDR3: CASSPPGTGARGANVLTF
size: many; V: TRBV11-2; J: TRBJ2-5; D: -; DNA: TGTGCCAGCAGCATTAAGCCAGAGACCCAGTACTTC; CDR3: CASSIKPETQYF
size: many; V: TRBV12-3/TRBV12-4; J: TRBJ1-5; D: -; DNA: TGTGCCAGCAGTTTACGGCAGGGACATAAGCCCCAGCATTTT; CDR3: CASSLRQGHKPQHF
size: -; V: TRBV5-1; J: TRBJ2-5; D: -; DNA: TGCGCCAGCAACCCGGGAGACCAAGAGACCCAGTACTTC; CDR3: CASNPGDQETQYF
size: few; V: TRBV18; J: TRBJ2-7; D: -; DNA: TGTGCCAGCTCACTACGGGACCGCGAGCAGTACTTC; CDR3: CASSLRDREQYF
size: many; V: TRBV18; J: TRBJ2-7; D: TRBD2; DNA: TGTGCCAGCTCACCTGGACTAGCAATCGAGCAGTACTTC; CDR3: CASSPGLAIEQYF
size: many; V: TRBV12-3/TRBV12-4; J: TRBJ1-1; D: -; DNA: TGTGCCAGCAGTTTAATCGGGGCATTCGGGCCTGAAGCTTTCTTT; CDR3: CASSLIGAFGPEAFF
size: many; V: TRBV5-8; J: TRBJ2-7; D: -; DNA: TGTGCCAGCAGCTTGGGCCTGGAGCAGTACTTC; CDR3: CASSLGLEQYF
size: many; V: TRBV24-1; J: TRBJ1-1; D: -; DNA: TGTGCCACCAGTGACAGGGGATCGAGCACTGAAGCTTTCTTT; CDR3: CATSDRGSSTEAFF
size: many; V: TRBV20-1; J: TRBJ2-7; D: -; DNA: TGCAGTGCCCTCCTACCTCTCTCCTACGAGCAGTACTTC; CDR3: CSALLPLSYEQYF
size: few; V: TRBV11-2; J: TRBJ1-5; D: -; DNA: TGTGCCAGCAGCTTAGGGTCGGGGGGTCAGCCCCAGCATTTT; CDR3: CASSLGSGGQPQHF
size: many; V: TRBV28; J: TRBJ1-2; D: -; DNA: TGTGCCAGCAGCCACCCCGGGCGGGAGGACTATGGCTACACCTTC; CDR3: CASSHPGREDYGYTF
size: many; V: TRBV7-9; J: TRBJ2-7; D: TRBD1; DNA: TGTGCCAGCGGGCGGACAGGGAGCGACGAGCAGTACTTC; CDR3: CASGRTGSDEQYF
size: many; V: TRBV3-1; J: TRBJ2-7; D: -; DNA: TGTGCCAGCAGCCAAGATTTCAAGGGAGCCTACGAGCAGTACTTC; CDR3: CASSQDFKGAYEQYF
size: many; V: TRBV3-1; J: TRBJ2-5; D: -; DNA: TGTGCCAGCAGCCCGCCCCAAGAGACCCAGTACTTC; CDR3: CASSPPQETQYF
size: -; V: TRBV7-9; J: TRBJ2-2; D: -; DNA: TGTGCCAGCACGTACAGGGAGGGCGACACCGGGGAGCTGTTTTTT; CDR3: CASTYREGDTGELFF
size: -; V: TRBV4-2; J: TRBJ1-4; D: -; DNA: TGTGCCAGCAGCCCTTGGAATGGAGAAAAACTGTTTTTT; CDR3: CASSPWNGEKLFF
size: few; V: TRBV28; J: TRBJ1-5; D: -; DNA: TGTGCCAGCAGACTACGGGGGGTCAATCAGCCCCAGCATTTT; CDR3: CASRLRGVNQPQHF
size: few; V: TRBV12-3/TRBV12-4; J: TRBJ2-1; D: TRBD2; DNA: TGTGCCAGCAGTTTGGTAGCGGGGCTACACAATGAGCAGTTCTTC; CDR3: CASSLVAGLHNEQFF